This T cell receptor (beta chain) was sequenced in a study of T cells of healthy individuals. TCRdb itself ran the 5' RACE reads through MiXCR, one entry per CDR3 protein. Of 60,000 to 80,000 distinct CDR3 sequences in the sample, roughly 15% were seen once. The CDR3 loop spans 14 amino acids. The V and J ends lost 6 bases and 5 bases, in that order; junction bases with no gene match: 5. Per the germline V gene, CDR1 is WSHSY and CDR2 is SAAADI. The table lists this clonotype with many counts. The receptor comes from a human donor in good health. The rearrangement links TRBV10-2 to TRBJ2-1, with 9 positions matching TRBD2. DNA for the CDR3: TGCGCCAGCAGCGGACTAGCGATGCACAATGAGCAGTTCTTC. Residues: CASSGLAMHNEQFF.